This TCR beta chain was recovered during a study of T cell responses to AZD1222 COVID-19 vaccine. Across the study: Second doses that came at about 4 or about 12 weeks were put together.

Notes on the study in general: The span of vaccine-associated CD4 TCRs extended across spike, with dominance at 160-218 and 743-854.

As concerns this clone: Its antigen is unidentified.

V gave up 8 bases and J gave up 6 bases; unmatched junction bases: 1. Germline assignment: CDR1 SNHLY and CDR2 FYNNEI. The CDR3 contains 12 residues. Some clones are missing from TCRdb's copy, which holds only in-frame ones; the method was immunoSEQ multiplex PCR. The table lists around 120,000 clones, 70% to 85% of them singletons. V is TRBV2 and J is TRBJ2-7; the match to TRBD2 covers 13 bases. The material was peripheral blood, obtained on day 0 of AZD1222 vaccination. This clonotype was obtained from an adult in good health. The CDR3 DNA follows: TGTGCCAGCCGGACTAGCGGGGGCGAGCAGTACTTC. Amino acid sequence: CASRTSGGEQYF.